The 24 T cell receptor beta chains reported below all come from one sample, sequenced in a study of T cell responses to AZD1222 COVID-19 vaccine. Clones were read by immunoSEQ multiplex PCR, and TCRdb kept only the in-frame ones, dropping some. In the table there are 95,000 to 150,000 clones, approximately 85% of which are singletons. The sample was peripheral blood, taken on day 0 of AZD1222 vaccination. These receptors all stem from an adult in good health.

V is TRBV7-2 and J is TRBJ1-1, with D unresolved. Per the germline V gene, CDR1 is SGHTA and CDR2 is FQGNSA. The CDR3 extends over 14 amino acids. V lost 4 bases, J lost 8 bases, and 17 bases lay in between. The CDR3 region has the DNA TGTGCCAGCAGCTCGATAGTCCCGGTTCGGGAAGCTTTCTTT. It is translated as CASSSIVPVREAFF.

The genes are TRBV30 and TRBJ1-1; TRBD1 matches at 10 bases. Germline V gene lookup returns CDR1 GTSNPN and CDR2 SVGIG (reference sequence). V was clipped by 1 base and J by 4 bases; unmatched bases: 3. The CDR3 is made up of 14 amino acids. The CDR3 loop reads CAWSAGDRGTEAFF. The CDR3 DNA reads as TGTGCCTGGAGTGCGGGGGACAGGGGCACTGAAGCTTTCTTT.

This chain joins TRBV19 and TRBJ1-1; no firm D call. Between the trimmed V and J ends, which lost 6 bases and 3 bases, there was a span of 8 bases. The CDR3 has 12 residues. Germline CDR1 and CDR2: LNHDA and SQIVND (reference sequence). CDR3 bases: TGTGCCAGTAGGCGGCTGGACACTGAAGCTTTCTTT. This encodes CASRRLDTEAFF. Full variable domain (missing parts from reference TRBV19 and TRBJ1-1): DGGITQSPKYLFRKEGQNVTLSCEQNLNHDAMYWYRQDPGQGLRLIYYSQIVNDFQKGDIAEGYSVSREKKESFPLTVTSAQKNPTAFYLCASRRLDTEAFFGQGTRLTVV.

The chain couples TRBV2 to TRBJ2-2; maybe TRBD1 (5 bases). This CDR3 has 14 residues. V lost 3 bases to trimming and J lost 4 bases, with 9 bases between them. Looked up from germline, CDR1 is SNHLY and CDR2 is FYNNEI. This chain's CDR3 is CASSEIDSTGELFF. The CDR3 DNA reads TGTGCCAGCAGTGAGATTGACAGCACCGGGGAGCTGTTTTTT.

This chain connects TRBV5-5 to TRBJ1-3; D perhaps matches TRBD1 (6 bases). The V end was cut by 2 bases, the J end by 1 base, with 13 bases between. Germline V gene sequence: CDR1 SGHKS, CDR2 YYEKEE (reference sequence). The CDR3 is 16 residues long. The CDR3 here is CASSLPGQQSGNTIYF. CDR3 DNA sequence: TGTGCCAGCAGCTTACCAGGACAGCAGTCTGGAAACACCATATATTTT.

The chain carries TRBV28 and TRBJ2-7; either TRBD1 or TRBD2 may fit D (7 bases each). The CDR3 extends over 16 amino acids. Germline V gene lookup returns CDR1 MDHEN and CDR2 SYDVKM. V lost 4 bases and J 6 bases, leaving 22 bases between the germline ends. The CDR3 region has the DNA TGTGCCAGCAGTTCCGACAGGGAGGGGACCCTGCGCGAGCAGTACTTC. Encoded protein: CASSSDREGTLREQYF.

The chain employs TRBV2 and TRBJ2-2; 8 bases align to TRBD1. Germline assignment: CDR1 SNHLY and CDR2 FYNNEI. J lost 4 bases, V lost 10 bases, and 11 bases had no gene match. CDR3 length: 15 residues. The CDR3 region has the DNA TGTGCCACCCTGCTCCAGGGGGCCCTCACCGGGGAGCTGTTTTTT. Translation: CATLLQGALTGELFF.

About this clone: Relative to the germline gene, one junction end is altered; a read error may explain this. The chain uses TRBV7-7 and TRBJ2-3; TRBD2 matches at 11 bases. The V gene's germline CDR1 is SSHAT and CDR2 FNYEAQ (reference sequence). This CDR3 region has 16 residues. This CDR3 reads CASSPALAGGGDTQYF. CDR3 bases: TGTGCTAGCAGCCCAGCCCTAGCGGGGGGTGGTGATACGCAGTATTTT.

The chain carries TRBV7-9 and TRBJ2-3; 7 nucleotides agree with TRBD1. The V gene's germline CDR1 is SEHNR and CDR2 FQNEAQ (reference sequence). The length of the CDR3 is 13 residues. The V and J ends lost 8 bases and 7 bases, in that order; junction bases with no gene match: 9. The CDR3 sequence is CASWAGGAHTQYF. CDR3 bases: TGTGCCAGCTGGGCAGGGGGAGCTCATACGCAGTATTTT.

CDR3 protein: CASSTGGQETQYF. The CDR3 DNA reads as TGTGCCAGCAGTACGGGCGGTCAAGAGACCCAGTACTTC. This sequence joins TRBV6-5 and TRBJ2-5; D uncertain. V was trimmed by 5 bases and J by 2 bases, leaving 9 bases between them. The germline CDR1 and CDR2 sequences are MNHEY and SVGAGI. The CDR3 contains 13 residues.

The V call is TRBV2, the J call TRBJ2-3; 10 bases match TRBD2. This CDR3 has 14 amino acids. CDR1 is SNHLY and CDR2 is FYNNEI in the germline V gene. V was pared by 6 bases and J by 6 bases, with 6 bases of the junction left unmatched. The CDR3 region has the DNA TGTGCCAGCAGGGGGGGGACTAGCGCTGATACGCAGTATTTT. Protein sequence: CASRGGTSADTQYF. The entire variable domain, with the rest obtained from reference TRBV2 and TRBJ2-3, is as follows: EPEVTQTPSHQVTQMGQEVILRCVPISNHLYFYWYRQILGQKVEFLVSFYNNEISEKSEIFDDQFSVERPDGSNFTLKIRSTKLEDSAMYFCASRGGTSADTQYFGPGTRLTVL.

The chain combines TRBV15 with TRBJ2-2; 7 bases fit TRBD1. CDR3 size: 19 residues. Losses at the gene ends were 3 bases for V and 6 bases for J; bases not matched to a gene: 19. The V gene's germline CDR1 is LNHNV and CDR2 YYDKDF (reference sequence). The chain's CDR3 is CATSSAYRDSFVGAGELFF. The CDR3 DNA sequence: TGTGCCACCAGCAGCGCTTACCGGGACAGTTTTGTAGGCGCCGGGGAGCTGTTTTTT.

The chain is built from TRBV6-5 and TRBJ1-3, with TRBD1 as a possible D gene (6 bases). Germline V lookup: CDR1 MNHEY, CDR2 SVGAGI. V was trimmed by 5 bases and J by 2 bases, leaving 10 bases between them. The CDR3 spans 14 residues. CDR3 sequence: CASSTGPAGNTIYF. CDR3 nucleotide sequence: TGTGCCAGCAGTACAGGGCCGGCTGGAAACACCATATATTTT.

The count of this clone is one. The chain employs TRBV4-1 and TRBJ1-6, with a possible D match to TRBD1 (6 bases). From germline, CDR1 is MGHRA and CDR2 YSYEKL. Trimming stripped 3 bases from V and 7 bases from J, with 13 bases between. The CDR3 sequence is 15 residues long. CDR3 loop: CASSHRDNLNSPLHF. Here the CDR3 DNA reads TGCGCCAGCAGCCACCGGGACAACCTCAATTCACCCCTCCACTTT.

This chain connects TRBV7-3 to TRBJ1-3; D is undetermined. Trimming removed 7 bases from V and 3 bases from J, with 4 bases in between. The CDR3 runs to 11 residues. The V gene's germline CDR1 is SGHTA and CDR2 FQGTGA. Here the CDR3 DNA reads TGTGCCAGCATCCTTGGAAACACCATATATTTT. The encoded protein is CASILGNTIYF.

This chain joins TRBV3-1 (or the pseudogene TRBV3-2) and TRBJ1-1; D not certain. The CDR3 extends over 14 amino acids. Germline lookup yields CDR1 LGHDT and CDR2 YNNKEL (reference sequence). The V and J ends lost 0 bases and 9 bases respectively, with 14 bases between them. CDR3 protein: CASSQDRAGDKAFF. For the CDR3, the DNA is TGTGCCAGCAGCCAAGATCGGGCGGGCGATAAAGCTTTCTTT.

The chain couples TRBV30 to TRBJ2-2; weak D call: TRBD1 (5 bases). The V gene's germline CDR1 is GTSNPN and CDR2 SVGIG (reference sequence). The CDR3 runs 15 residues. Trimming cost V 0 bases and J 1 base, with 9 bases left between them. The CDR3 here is CAWSVGQMNTGELFF. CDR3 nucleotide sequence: TGTGCCTGGAGTGTAGGACAAATGAACACCGGGGAGCTGTTTTTT.

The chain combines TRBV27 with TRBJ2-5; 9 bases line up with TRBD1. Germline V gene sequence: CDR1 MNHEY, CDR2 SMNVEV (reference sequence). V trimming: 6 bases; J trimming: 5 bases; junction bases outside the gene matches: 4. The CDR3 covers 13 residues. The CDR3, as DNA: TGTGCCAGCAGAAAGACAGGGGGTGAGACCCAGTACTTC. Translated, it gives CASRKTGGETQYF.

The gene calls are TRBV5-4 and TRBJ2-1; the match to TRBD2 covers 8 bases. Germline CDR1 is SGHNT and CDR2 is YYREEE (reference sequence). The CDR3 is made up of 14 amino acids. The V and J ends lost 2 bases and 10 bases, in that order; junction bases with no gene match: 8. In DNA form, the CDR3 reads TGTGCCAGCAGCTTAATAGCGGGGCCTCCAGAGCAGTTCTTC. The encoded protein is CASSLIAGPPEQFF.

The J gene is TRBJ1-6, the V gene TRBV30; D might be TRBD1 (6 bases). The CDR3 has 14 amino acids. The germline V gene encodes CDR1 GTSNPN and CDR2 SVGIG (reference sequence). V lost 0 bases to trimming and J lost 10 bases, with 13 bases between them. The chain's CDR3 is CAWSVQGFGSPLHF. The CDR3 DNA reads TGTGCCTGGAGTGTCCAGGGGTTTGGGTCACCCCTCCACTTT.

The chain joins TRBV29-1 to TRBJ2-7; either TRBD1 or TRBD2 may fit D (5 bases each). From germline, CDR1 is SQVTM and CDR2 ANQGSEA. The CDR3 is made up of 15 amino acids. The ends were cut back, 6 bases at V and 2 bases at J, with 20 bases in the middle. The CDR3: CSVASGPLGAYEQYF. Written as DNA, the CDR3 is TGCAGCGTGGCGTCGGGGCCTCTAGGGGCCTACGAGCAGTACTTC.

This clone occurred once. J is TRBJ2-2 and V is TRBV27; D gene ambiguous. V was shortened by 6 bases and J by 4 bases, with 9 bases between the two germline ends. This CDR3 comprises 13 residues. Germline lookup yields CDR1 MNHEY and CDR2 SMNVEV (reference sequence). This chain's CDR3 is CASSSSGTGELFF. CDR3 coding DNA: TGTGCCAGCAGCTCCAGTGGCACCGGGGAGCTGTTTTTT.

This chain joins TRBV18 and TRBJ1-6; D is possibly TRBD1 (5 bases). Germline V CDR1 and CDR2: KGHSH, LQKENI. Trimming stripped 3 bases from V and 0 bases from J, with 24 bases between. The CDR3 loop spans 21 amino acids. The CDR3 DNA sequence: TGTGCCAGCTCACCGCTAGGGGATTTCAATGGGGGTAACTCCTATAATTCACCCCTCCACTTT. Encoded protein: CASSPLGDFNGGNSYNSPLHF.

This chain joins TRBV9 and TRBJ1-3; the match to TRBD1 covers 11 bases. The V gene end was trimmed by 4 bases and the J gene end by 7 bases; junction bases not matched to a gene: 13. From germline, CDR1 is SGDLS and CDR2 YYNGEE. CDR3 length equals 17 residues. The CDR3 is CASSPSGQGADVNTIYF. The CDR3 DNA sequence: TGTGCCAGCAGCCCGAGTGGACAGGGGGCAGACGTGAACACCATATATTTT.